The entry below gives a single T cell receptor (beta chain) sequence along with its context. The data stem from a study of blood T cell repertoires in COVID-19. Study in general: Whether acute or convalescent, the COVID-19 samples came from the United States, Italy and Spain. PBMCs, B-cell-depleted T cells, or T cells provided the cDNA or gDNA that made up the material.

The germline V gene has CDR1 MGHRA and CDR2 YSYEKL. The CDR3 loop spans 15 amino acids. V shed 4 bases and J 5 bases; nucleotides not matched to a gene: 9. Assay used: immunoSEQ multiplex PCR; TCRdb lists only in-frame clones, some missing. The sample lists 220,000 or so clones; roughly 80% were seen once. Input material: peripheral blood. V gene TRBV4-1 combines with J gene TRBJ1-1, with 8 bases that match TRBD1. This TCR derives from a woman over 75 with COVID-19, enrolled during active disease. The CDR3 sequence is CASSRQPTGETEAFF. CDR3 in DNA: TGCGCCAGCAGCCGCCAACCGACAGGGGAGACTGAAGCTTTCTTT.